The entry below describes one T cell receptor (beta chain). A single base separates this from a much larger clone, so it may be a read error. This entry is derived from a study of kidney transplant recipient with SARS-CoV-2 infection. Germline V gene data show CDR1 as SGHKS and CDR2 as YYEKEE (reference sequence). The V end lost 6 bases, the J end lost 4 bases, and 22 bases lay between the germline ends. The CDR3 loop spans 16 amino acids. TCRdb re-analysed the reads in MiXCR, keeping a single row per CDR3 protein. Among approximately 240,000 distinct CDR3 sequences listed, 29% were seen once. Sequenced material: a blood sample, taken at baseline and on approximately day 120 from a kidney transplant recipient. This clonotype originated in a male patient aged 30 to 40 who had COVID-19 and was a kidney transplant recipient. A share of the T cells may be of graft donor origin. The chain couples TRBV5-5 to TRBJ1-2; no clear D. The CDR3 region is CASIGYVSRRTYGYTF. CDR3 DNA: TGTGCCAGCATCGGCTATGTCTCGCGAAGGACCTATGGCTACACCTTC. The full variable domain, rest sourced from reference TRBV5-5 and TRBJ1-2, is DAGVTQSPTHLIKTRGQQVTLRCSPISGHKSVSWYQQVLGQGPQFIFQYYEKEERGRGNFPDRFSARQFPNYSSELNVNALLLGDSALYLCASIGYVSRRTYGYTFGSGTRLTVV.